These 19 T cell receptor beta chains were all obtained from the same sample, sequenced in a study of CD8 T cells in Susac syndrome. When the RNA was reverse transcribed, random hexamers were used with an input of roughly 0.45 to 1 ug. A single record per CDR3 protein comes from TCRdb applying MiXCR to the immunoSEQ multiplex PCR reads. This table holds tens of thousands of distinct CDR3 sequences, 90% to 95% found once. Sequencing was done on a sample of CD4+ T cells from PBMCs. The receptors derive from a human donor with Susac syndrome.

This sequence joins TRBV6-2 or TRBV6-3 and TRBJ2-1; D gene unclear. The V end lost 2 bases, the J end lost 6 bases, and 8 bases lay between the germline ends. In germline, CDR1 is MNHEY, CDR2 SVGEGT. The CDR3 length is 13 residues. The CDR3, as DNA: TGTGCCAGCAGTTACCTCGTCCCCAATGAGCAGTTCTTC. Translated: CASSYLVPNEQFF.

The rearrangement joins TRBV7-9 to TRBJ2-7, with 7 bases fitting TRBD2. V lost 1 base and J lost 5; bases outside the gene matches: 11. Germline CDR1 reads SEHNR; CDR2 reads FQNEAQ (reference sequence). The CDR3 is 16 amino acids. The CDR3 DNA follows: TGTGCCAGCAGCTTAGAATACGGGACTACTACTAACGAGCAGTACTTC. Amino acid sequence: CASSLEYGTTTNEQYF.

The rearrangement links TRBV2 to TRBJ2-5, with 9 positions matching TRBD2. The germline V gene encodes CDR1 SNHLY and CDR2 FYNNEI. The V segment lost 3 bases and the J segment 5 bases; nucleotides outside the gene matches: 10. This CDR3 is 16 amino acids long. The CDR3 sequence is CASSDLRGGVGETQYF. The CDR3 DNA reads as TGTGCCAGCAGTGACTTGCGGGGGGGAGTCGGGGAGACCCAGTACTTC.

The J gene is TRBJ1-5, the V gene TRBV5-1; tentative D call: TRBD1 (5 bases). The CDR3 length is 14 residues. Germline V gene sequence: CDR1 SGHRS, CDR2 YFSETQ. V lost 4 bases and J lost 6, with 14 bases in between. The CDR3 DNA reads as TGCGCCAGCAGCCCCATGCAGGGCAGTCAGCCCCAGCATTTT. It specifies CASSPMQGSQPQHF.

This chain links TRBV12-3 or TRBV12-4 with TRBJ2-3, with 10 positions matching TRBD2. The CDR3 contains 17 residues. Unmatched junction bases numbered 8, after V lost 3 bases and J lost 2 bases. The DNA for the CDR3 is TGTGCCAGCAGTTTTGGGAGGCTAGCGGGGGCCACAGATACGCAGTATTTT. Protein: CASSFGRLAGATDTQYF.

J is TRBJ1-2 and V is TRBV5-6, with D tentatively TRBD1 (6 bases). The V and J ends lost 0 bases and 6 bases respectively, with 12 bases between them. Germline V gives CDR1 SGHDT, CDR2 YYEEEE. The CDR3 consists of 14 residues. This CDR3 is CASSLGFGGNGYTF. The CDR3 bases are TGTGCCAGCAGCTTGGGATTCGGGGGCAATGGCTACACCTTC.

This clonotype appeared a few times. The genes are TRBV19 and TRBJ2-1, with D tentatively TRBD1 or TRBD2 (5 bases each). The CDR3 sequence is 14 residues long. In germline, CDR1 is LNHDA, CDR2 SQIVND (reference sequence). The V end lost 4 bases, the J end lost 0 bases, and 7 bases lay between the germline ends. In nucleotides, the CDR3 is TGTGCCAGTAGTAGGGGGAGCTCCTACAATGAGCAGTTCTTC. Protein product: CASSRGSSYNEQFF.

V gene TRBV18 combines with J gene TRBJ2-7, with D possibly matching TRBD1 (6 bases). There are 17 residues in the CDR3. The germline V gene encodes CDR1 KGHSH and CDR2 LQKENI. V was clipped by 0 bases and J by 5 bases, with 20 bases between them. The CDR3, as DNA: TGTGCCAGCTCACCACCGGGGGCAGGCGCCGCGTTCCACGAGCAGTACTTC. Encoded protein: CASSPPGAGAAFHEQYF. The whole variable domain, remainder taken from reference TRBV18 and TRBJ2-7, is NAGVMQNPRHLVRRRGQEARLRCSPMKGHSHVYWYRQLPEEGLKFMVYLQKENIIDESGMPKERFSAEFPKEGPSILRIQQVVRGDSAAYFCASSPPGAGAAFHEQYFGPGTRLTVT.

V gene TRBV14 combines with J gene TRBJ2-2; D uncertain. CDR1 is SGHDN, CDR2 FVKESK, per germline. There are 15 residues in the CDR3. Trimming left V 3 bases short and J 5 bases short, with 13 bases between. CDR3 sequence: CASSHSLLKTGELFF. CDR3 sequence (DNA): TGTGCCAGCAGCCATTCGCTACTCAAAACCGGGGAGCTGTTTTTT.

V gene TRBV20-1 combines with J gene TRBJ1-5, with D unclear. The CDR3 is made up of 15 amino acids. CDR1 DFQATT and CDR2 SNEGSKA come from the germline V gene (reference sequence). V dropped 2 bases and J dropped 2 bases, with 13 bases sitting between them. CDR3 sequence (DNA): TGCAGTGCTAGATATGGCAACCCGGGCAATCAGCCCCAGCATTTT. This translates into CSARYGNPGNQPQHF.

The chain joins TRBV7-9 to TRBJ2-5; D may correspond to TRBD1 or TRBD2 (5 bases each). CDR1 is SEHNR and CDR2 is FQNEAQ in the germline V gene (reference sequence). The CDR3 has 13 amino acids. Deletions cut 4 bases from V and 9 bases from J, with 15 bases between. The CDR3 spells CASSSGTSAAQYF. CDR3 nucleotide sequence: TGTGCCAGCAGCTCGGGGACGAGCGCCGCCCAGTACTTC.

This chain joins TRBV12-3 or TRBV12-4 and TRBJ2-3; weak D call: TRBD2 (5 bases). V lost 7 bases and J 1 base, leaving 15 bases between the germline ends. This CDR3 comprises 15 residues. Here the CDR3 reads CASKLGLLRTDTQYF. The DNA for the CDR3 is TGTGCCAGCAAATTAGGACTTTTACGCACAGATACGCAGTATTTT.

The chain has TRBV20-1 and TRBJ2-7, with 10 bases that match TRBD2. The CDR3 loop spans 14 amino acids. Trimming removed 5 bases from V and 2 bases from J; junction bases left unmatched: 6. Germline V gene sequence: CDR1 DFQATT, CDR2 SNEGSKA (reference sequence). Written as DNA, the CDR3 is TGCAGTGCTGACCCACTAGCGGGGACCTACGAGCAGTACTTC. Translating gives CSADPLAGTYEQYF.

The CDR3 here is CSVGGLSLKETQYF. DNA of the CDR3: TGCAGCGTTGGGGGACTATCCCTTAAAGAGACCCAGTACTTC. This sequence joins TRBV29-1 and TRBJ2-5; 7 bases align to TRBD2. V trimming: 4 bases; J trimming: 3 bases; junction bases outside the gene matches: 8. The CDR3 has 14 amino acids. Germline V CDR1 and CDR2: SQVTM, ANQGSEA.

This chain joins TRBV29-1 and TRBJ1-2; 9 nucleotides line up with TRBD1. The J segment lost 1 base and the V segment lost 3 bases, leaving 3 bases of the junction unmatched. Germline values: CDR1 SQVTM, CDR2 ANQGSEA. The CDR3 totals 14 residues. The CDR3 region is CSVEGQGSNYGYTF. CDR3 sequence (DNA): TGCAGCGTTGAGGGACAGGGTAGTAACTATGGCTACACCTTC.

The rearrangement links TRBV12-3 or TRBV12-4 to TRBJ2-5; 10 bases are a match to TRBD2. The J segment lost 4 bases and the V segment lost 5 bases, leaving 4 bases of the junction unmatched. This CDR3 has 14 amino acids. CDR3 DNA sequence: TGTGCCAGCAGTCCGAGCGGGGGGGGAGAGACCCAGTACTTC. This translates into CASSPSGGGETQYF.

This sequence joins TRBV20-1 and TRBJ2-5; 9 bases are shared with TRBD2. With 3 bases clipped from V and 5 bases from J, the junction kept 7 bases outside the gene matches. This CDR3 is built from 14 residues. The germline gives CDR1 DFQATT, CDR2 SNEGSKA (reference sequence). CDR3 sequence: CSASGLAGWETQYF. In nucleotides, the CDR3 is TGCAGTGCTAGTGGTCTAGCGGGATGGGAGACCCAGTACTTC.

The chain has TRBV20-1 and TRBJ1-5, with 8 bases that match TRBD1. The CDR3 extends over 13 amino acids. V lost 5 bases and J lost 4; bases outside the gene matches: 4. The germline gives CDR1 DFQATT, CDR2 SNEGSKA (reference sequence). The CDR3 sequence is CSAVRQGNQPQHF. CDR3 nucleotides: TGCAGTGCTGTTCGACAGGGGAATCAGCCCCAGCATTTT.

The chain carries TRBV4-2 and TRBJ2-3, with 7 positions matching TRBD1. The CDR3 extends over 17 amino acids. In germline, CDR1 is LGHNA, CDR2 YNFKEQ. V trimming: 4 bases; J trimming: 0 bases; junction bases outside the gene matches: 10. Here the CDR3 reads CASSRLAAQGSTDTQYF. The CDR3 DNA sequence: TGTGCCAGCAGCCGTCTCGCTGCACAGGGGAGCACAGATACGCAGTATTTT.